This T cell receptor (beta chain) is drawn from a study of shared T cell receptors in the human thymus. Germline V gene lookup returns CDR1 SGHRS and CDR2 YFSETQ. Trimming removed 4 bases from V and 5 bases from J, with 18 bases in between. This CDR3 contains 15 residues. Profiling relied on immunoSEQ multiplex PCR, and the TCRdb table lists in-frame clones only, not all of them. The table lists roughly 550,000 clones, approximately 78% of them singletons, with around 0.013% in the top ten. In addition, the sample was reused for a study of human thymus T cells. As reported in that work: The thymus was resected at corrective cardiac surgery. Highly overlapping thymic repertoires among unrelated individuals were reported in related research.

The chain joins TRBV5-1 to TRBJ1-1; D might be TRBD1 (5 bases). The TCR sequence derives from a boy younger than two with a congenital heart defect. Sequenced sample: thymocytes. CDR3 region: CASSPGVQPGTEAFF. The CDR3 DNA follows: TGCGCCAGCAGCCCGGGGGTCCAGCCAGGGACTGAAGCTTTCTTT.